Reported below is one T cell receptor (beta chain). V lost 4 bases, J lost 0 bases, and 13 bases lay in between. Germline lookup yields CDR1 SGDLS and CDR2 YYNGEE. The CDR3 runs 15 residues. These data belong to a study of blood T cell repertoires in COVID-19. Overall study context: COVID-19 samples collected from the United States, Italy and Spain covered acute and convalescent phases. T cells, B-cell-depleted T cells, or PBMCs supplied cDNA or gDNA.

Per the original methods: Cell counts per sample came from amplifying reference gene primers. Profiled with immunoSEQ multiplex PCR; TCRdb holds only in-frame clones, not every one. V, J and clone size derive from that table, while D and trimming were established from the DNA sequence. The table includes about 150,000 clones, approximately 86% detected once. Sequenced material: peripheral blood. The V gene is TRBV9, the J gene TRBJ2-5, with a weak D call TRBD2 (6 bases). This TCR came from a woman aged 35 to 49 with active or convalescent COVID-19. CDR3 region: CASSPHGGNQETQYF. As DNA, the CDR3 is TGTGCCAGCAGCCCACACGGGGGAAACCAAGAGACCCAGTACTTC.